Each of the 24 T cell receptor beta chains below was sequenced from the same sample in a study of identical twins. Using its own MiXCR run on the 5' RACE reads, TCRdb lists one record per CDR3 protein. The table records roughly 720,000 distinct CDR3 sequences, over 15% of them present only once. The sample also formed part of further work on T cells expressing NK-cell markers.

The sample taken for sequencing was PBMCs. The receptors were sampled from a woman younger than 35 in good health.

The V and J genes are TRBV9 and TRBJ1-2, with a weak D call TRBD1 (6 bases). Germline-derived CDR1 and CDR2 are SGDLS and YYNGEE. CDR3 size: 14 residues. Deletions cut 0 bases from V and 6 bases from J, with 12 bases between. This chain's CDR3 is CASSVVAAGDGYTF. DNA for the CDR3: TGTGCCAGCAGCGTAGTCGCGGCAGGGGATGGCTACACCTTC.

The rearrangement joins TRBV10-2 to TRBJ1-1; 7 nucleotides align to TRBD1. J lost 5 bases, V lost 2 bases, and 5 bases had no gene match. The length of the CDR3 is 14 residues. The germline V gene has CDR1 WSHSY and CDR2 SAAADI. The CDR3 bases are TGCGCCAGCAGTGAGCGTAGGGGGCGAACTGAAGCTTTCTTT. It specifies CASSERRGRTEAFF.

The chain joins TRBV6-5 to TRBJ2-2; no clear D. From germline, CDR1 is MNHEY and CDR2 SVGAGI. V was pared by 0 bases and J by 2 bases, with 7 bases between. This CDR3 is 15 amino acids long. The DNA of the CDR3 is TGTGCCAGCAGTTACTCCGGGTCCAACACCGGGGAGCTGTTTTTT. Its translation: CASSYSGSNTGELFF.

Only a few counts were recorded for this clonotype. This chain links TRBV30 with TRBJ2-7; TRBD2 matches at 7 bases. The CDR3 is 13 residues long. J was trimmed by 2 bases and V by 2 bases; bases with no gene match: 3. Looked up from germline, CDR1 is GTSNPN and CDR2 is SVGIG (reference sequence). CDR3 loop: CAWSRGRAYEQYF. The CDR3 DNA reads TGTGCCTGGAGTCGCGGGAGAGCCTACGAGCAGTACTTC.

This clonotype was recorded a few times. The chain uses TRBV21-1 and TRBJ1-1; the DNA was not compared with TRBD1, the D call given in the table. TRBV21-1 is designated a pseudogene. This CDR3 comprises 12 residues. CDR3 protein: CASSKDRAEAFF. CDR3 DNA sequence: TGTGCCAGCAGCAAAGACAGGGCTGAAGCTTTCTTT.

The CDR3 bases are TGTGCCAGCAGCCAACAGGGGCGCCGCACTGAAGCTTTCTTT. As protein: CASSQQGRRTEAFF. The J gene is TRBJ1-1, the V gene TRBV3-1; D perhaps matches TRBD1 (6 bases). Trimming stripped 2 bases from V and 4 bases from J, with 11 bases between. The length of the CDR3 is 14 residues. CDR1 LGHDT and CDR2 YNNKEL come from the germline V gene (reference sequence).

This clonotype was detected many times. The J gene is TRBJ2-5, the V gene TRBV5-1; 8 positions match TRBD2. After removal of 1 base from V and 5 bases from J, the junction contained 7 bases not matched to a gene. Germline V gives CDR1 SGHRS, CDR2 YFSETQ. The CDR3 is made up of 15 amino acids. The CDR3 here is CASSLQAGEGETQYF. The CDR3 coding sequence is TGCGCCAGCAGCTTGCAAGCGGGAGAGGGCGAGACCCAGTACTTC.

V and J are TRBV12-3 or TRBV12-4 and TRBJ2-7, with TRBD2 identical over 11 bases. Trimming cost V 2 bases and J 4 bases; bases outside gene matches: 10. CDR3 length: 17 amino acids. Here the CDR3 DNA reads TGTGCCAGCAGTTTAAGGTTCTCCACTAGCGGGGGTTACGAGCAGTACTTC. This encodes CASSLRFSTSGGYEQYF.

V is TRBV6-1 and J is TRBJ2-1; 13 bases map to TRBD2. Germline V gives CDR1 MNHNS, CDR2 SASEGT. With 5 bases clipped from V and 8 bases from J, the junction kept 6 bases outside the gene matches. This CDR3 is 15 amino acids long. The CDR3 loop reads CASSRTSGSIYEQFF. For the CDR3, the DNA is TGTGCCAGCAGTCGGACTAGCGGGAGCATCTATGAGCAGTTCTTC.

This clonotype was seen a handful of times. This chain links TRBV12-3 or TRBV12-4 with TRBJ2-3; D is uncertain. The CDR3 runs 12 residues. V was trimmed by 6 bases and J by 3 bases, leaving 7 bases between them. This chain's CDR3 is CASRKGTDTQYF. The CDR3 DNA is TGTGCCAGCAGGAAAGGGACAGATACGCAGTATTTT.

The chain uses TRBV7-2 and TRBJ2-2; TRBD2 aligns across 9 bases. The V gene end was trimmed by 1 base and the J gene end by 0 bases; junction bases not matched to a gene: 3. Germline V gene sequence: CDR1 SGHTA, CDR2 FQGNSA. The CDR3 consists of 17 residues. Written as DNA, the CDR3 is TGTGCCAGCAGCTTAGTCGCTAGCGGGGCGAACACCGGGGAGCTGTTTTTT. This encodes CASSLVASGANTGELFF.

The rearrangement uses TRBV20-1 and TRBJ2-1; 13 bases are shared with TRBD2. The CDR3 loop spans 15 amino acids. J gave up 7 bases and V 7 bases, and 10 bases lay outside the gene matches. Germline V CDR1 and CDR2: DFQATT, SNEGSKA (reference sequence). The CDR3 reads CSVASGTSGVNEQFF. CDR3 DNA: TGCAGTGTGGCCTCCGGGACTAGCGGGGTGAATGAGCAGTTCTTC.

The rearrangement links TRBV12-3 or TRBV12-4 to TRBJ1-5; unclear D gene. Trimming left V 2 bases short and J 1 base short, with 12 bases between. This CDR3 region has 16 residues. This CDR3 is CASSLREDSSNQPQHF. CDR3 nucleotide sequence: TGTGCCAGCAGTTTAAGGGAGGATTCGAGCAATCAGCCCCAGCATTTT.

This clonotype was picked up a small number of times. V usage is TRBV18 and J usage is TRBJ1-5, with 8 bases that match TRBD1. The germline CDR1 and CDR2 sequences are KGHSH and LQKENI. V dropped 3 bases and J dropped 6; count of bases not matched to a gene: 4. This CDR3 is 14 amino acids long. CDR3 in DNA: TGTGCCAGCTCACCGACAGGGGTCGGTCAGCCCCAGCATTTT. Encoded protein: CASSPTGVGQPQHF.

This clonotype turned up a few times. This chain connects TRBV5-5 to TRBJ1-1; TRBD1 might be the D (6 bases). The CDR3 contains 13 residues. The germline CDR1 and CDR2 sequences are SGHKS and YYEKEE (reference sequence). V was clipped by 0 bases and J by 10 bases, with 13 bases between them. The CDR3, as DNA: TGTGCCAGCAGCTTGGACGTGAAAGGGGGAGCTTTCTTT. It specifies CASSLDVKGGAFF. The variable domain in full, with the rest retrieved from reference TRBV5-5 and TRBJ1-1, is DAGVTQSPTHLIKTRGQQVTLRCSPISGHKSVSWYQQVLGQGPQFIFQYYEKEERGRGNFPDRFSARQFPNYSSELNVNALLLGDSALYLCASSLDVKGGAFFGQGTRLTVV.

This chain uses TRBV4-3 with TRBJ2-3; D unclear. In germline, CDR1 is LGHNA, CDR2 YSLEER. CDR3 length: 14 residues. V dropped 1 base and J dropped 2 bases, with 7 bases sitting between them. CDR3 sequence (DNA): TGCGCCAGCAGCCAAGTTACCCTCACAGATACGCAGTATTTT. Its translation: CASSQVTLTDTQYF.

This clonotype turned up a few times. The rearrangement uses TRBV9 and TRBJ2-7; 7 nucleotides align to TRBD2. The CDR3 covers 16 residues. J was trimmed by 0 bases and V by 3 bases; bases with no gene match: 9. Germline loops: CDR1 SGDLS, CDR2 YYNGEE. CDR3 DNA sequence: TGTGCCAGCAGCGACGGGGACTACAGGAGCTCCTACGAGCAGTACTTC. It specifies CASSDGDYRSSYEQYF.

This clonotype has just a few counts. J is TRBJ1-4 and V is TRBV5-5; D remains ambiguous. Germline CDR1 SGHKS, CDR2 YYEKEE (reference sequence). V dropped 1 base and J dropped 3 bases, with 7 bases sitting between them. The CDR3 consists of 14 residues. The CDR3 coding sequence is TGTGCCAGCAGCTTGCGGGCAGCTAATGAAAAACTGTTTTTT. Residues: CASSLRAANEKLFF.

CDR3 region: CASSQLDRGPYEQYF. The CDR3, as DNA: TGTGCCAGCTCACAATTAGACAGGGGACCGTACGAGCAGTACTTC. The V gene is TRBV18, the J gene TRBJ2-7; TRBD1 aligns across 8 bases. CDR1 is KGHSH and CDR2 is LQKENI in the germline V gene. V was clipped by 4 bases and J by 4 bases; unmatched bases: 9. The CDR3 extends over 15 amino acids.

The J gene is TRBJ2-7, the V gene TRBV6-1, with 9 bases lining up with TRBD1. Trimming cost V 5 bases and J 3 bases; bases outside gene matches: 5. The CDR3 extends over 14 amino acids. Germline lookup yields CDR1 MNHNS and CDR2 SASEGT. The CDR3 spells CASSPNRGLYEQYF. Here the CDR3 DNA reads TGTGCCAGCAGTCCAAACAGGGGGCTCTACGAGCAGTACTTC.

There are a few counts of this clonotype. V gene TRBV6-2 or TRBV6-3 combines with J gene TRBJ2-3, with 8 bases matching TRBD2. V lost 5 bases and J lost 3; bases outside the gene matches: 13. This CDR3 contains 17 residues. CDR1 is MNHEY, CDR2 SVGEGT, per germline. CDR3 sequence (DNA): TGTGCCAGCAGTCAACGACCGGGACTAGTTGTTACAGATACGCAGTATTTT. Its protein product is CASSQRPGLVVTDTQYF.

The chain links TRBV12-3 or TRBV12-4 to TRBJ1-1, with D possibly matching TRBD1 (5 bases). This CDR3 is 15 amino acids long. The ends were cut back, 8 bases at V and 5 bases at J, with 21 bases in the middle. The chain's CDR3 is CASHRPGGTRTEAFF. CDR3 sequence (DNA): TGTGCCAGCCACAGGCCCGGGGGAACGAGGACTGAAGCTTTCTTT.

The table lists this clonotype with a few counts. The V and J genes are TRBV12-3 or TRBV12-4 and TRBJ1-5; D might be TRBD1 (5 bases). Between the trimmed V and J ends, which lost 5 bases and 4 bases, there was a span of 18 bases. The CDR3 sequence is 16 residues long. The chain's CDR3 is CASSPGRQTWNQPQHF. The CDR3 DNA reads TGTGCCAGCAGTCCGGGACGCCAGACCTGGAATCAGCCCCAGCATTTT.

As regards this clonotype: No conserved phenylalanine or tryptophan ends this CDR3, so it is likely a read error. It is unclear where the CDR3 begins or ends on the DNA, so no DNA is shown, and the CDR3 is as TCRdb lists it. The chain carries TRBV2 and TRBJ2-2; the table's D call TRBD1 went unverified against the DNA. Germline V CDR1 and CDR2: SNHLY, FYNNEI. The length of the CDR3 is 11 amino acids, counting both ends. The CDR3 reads CASRGLTGGGI.